The 29 T cell receptor beta chains reported below all come from one sample, sequenced in a study of beta chain features in type 1 diabetes (dated by TCRdb to 2016 to 2019). Paper-wide results and their limitations: Type 1 diabetes patients showed a moderate but significant shortening of TCRB CDR3 length in all four CD4+ subsets.

The library was obtained by the immunoSEQ multiplex PCR assay. The entire isolated RNA was reverse transcribed using the High Capacity cDNA Reverse Transcription Kit, and thus expressed TCRB transcripts were sequenced. Drawn from immuneACCESS, this table holds only the in-frame rearrangements with V and J called that TCRdb kept. Clones are partly lost; checked studies trace under half to an unresolved V gene and leave the rest unexplained. This sample comprises about 400,000 clones, roughly 12% of them detected only once. The leading ten clones occupy 0.0095% to 0.013% of the sample. No antigen has been identified for these receptors. Sequenced input: naive CD4+ T cells from blood. Explained via the paper, the cell subset or site label denotes: true naive CD4+ T cells. The receptors here all came from a woman under 30 with type 1 diabetes.

The V and J genes are TRBV6-5 and TRBJ1-1, with unresolved D. CDR3 length equals 16 residues. Trimming pared 0 bases from V and 4 bases from J, leaving 15 bases between. Germline loops: CDR1 MNHEY, CDR2 SVGAGI. The CDR3 here is CASSYSYLQRITEAFF. CDR3 sequence (DNA): TGTGCCAGCAGTTACTCGTACCTGCAGAGGATCACTGAAGCTTTCTTT.

This chain joins TRBV14 and TRBJ1-1, with TRBD1 matching over 7 bases. CDR1 and CDR2 from the germline V gene are SGHDN and FVKESK. Trimming cost V 4 bases and J 7 bases; bases outside gene matches: 9. CDR3 length equals 14 residues. Here the CDR3 reads CASSRTGAMYEAFF. The CDR3 nucleotides read TGTGCCAGCAGCCGGACAGGCGCAATGTATGAAGCTTTCTTT.

The gene calls are TRBV9 and TRBJ2-5, with D hard to call. The germline gives CDR1 SGDLS, CDR2 YYNGEE. V lost 0 bases, J lost 4 bases, and 4 bases lay in between. The CDR3 runs to 12 residues. This CDR3 reads CASSVDGETQYF. CDR3 DNA sequence: TGTGCCAGCAGCGTAGACGGAGAGACCCAGTACTTC.

This clone was recorded a few times. V gene TRBV29-1 combines with J gene TRBJ1-5, with TRBD1 as a possible D gene (5 bases). Germline V gives CDR1 SQVTM, CDR2 ANQGSEA. The CDR3 is 13 residues long. Trimming removed 7 bases at V and 3 bases at J, with 13 bases between. For the CDR3, the DNA is TGCAGCGGATCGGACGGACACAATCAGCCCCAGCATTTT. It translates to CSGSDGHNQPQHF.

This clone was picked up a small number of times. The chain recombines TRBV2 with TRBJ1-1; D call uncertain. The germline gives CDR1 SNHLY, CDR2 FYNNEI. The CDR3 extends over 13 amino acids. V shed 4 bases and J shed 0 bases, with 6 bases lying between them. The CDR3 nucleotides read TGTGCCAGCAGTGGTCCCTTGAACACTGAAGCTTTCTTT. Translation gives CASSGPLNTEAFF.

The J gene is TRBJ1-2, the V gene TRBV5-4; tentative D call: TRBD1 (5 bases). The ends were cut back, 8 bases at V and 8 bases at J, with 22 bases in the middle. Germline V gene data show CDR1 as SGHNT and CDR2 as YYREEE (reference sequence). This CDR3 contains 14 residues. Here the CDR3 reads CASLDPRGSGGYTF. The CDR3 DNA sequence: TGTGCCAGTTTGGACCCCAGAGGTTCAGGGGGCTACACCTTC. The variable domain in full, with the rest retrieved from reference TRBV5-4 and TRBJ1-2, is ETGVTQSPTHLIKTRGQQVTLRCSSQSGHNTVSWYQQALGQGPQFIFQYYREEENGRGNFPPRFSGLQFPNYSSELNVNALELDDSALYLCASLDPRGSGGYTFGSGTRLTVV.

The sample holds a few counts of this clone. This sequence joins TRBV30 and TRBJ2-7; tentatively, D is TRBD1 (6 bases). The germline V and J ends were trimmed by 5 bases and 9 bases, with 17 bases remaining between them. In germline, CDR1 is GTSNPN, CDR2 SVGIG (reference sequence). This CDR3 contains 12 residues. In nucleotides, the CDR3 is TGTGCCTGGGATGGACAGAGCAGGGCGCAGTACTTC. Translated: CAWDGQSRAQYF. The complete variable domain, with remaining parts taken from reference TRBV30 and TRBJ2-7, reads SQTIHQWPATLVQPVGSPLSLECTVEGTSNPNLYWYRQAAGRGLQLLFYSVGIGQISSEVPQNLSASRPQDRQFILSSKKLLLSDSGFYLCAWDGQSRAQYFGPGTRLTVT.

This clone was found a few times. V usage is TRBV7-9 and J usage is TRBJ1-5; 8 nucleotides match TRBD1. The germline CDR1 and CDR2 sequences are SEHNR and FQNEAQ (reference sequence). Trimming at V came to 5 bases and at J to 2 bases, leaving 5 bases not matched to a gene. The CDR3 has 15 residues. CDR3 coding DNA: TGTGCCAGCAGCCCGACAGGGGATGGCAATCAGCCCCAGCATTTT. This gives the protein CASSPTGDGNQPQHF.

This clone was detected only a few times. This chain connects TRBV6-6 to TRBJ2-7, with no clear D. The CDR3 length is 12 residues. V shed 5 bases and J shed 6 bases, with 11 bases lying between them. CDR1 MNHNY and CDR2 SVGAGI come from the germline V gene (reference sequence). CDR3 sequence reads: CASSTTPSEQYF. The CDR3 DNA sequence: TGTGCCAGCAGTACTACTCCGTCCGAGCAGTACTTC.

V gene TRBV28 combines with J gene TRBJ1-5; 7 nucleotides align to TRBD1. Germline V lookup: CDR1 MDHEN, CDR2 SYDVKM. After removal of 8 bases from V and 3 bases from J, the junction contained 10 bases not matched to a gene. This CDR3 is built from 15 residues. As DNA, the CDR3 is TGTGCCAGCGTCGACAGGGTCTCTACCAATCAGCCCCAGCATTTT. It specifies CASVDRVSTNQPQHF.

The chain employs TRBV29-1 and TRBJ1-2; D remains ambiguous. This CDR3 contains 12 residues. Between the trimmed V and J ends, which lost 4 bases and 8 bases, there was a span of 14 bases. CDR1 SQVTM and CDR2 ANQGSEA come from the germline V gene. DNA for the CDR3: TGCAGCGTTGTTAGCGGTGTAAAGGGCTACACCTTC. Translation gives CSVVSGVKGYTF.

This clone came up a few times. The chain combines TRBV14 with TRBJ2-5; D not resolved. Trimming pared 0 bases from V and 6 bases from J, leaving 11 bases between. The germline gives CDR1 SGHDN, CDR2 FVKESK. The CDR3 length is 14 residues. DNA of the CDR3: TGTGCCAGCAGCCAAGATTATAGTGGGCAGACCCAGTACTTC. Translating gives CASSQDYSGQTQYF.

The chain recombines TRBV28 with TRBJ2-1; tentatively, D is TRBD1 (5 bases). The CDR3 has 12 residues. Germline V gene sequence: CDR1 MDHEN, CDR2 SYDVKM. Trimming removed 2 bases at V and 7 bases at J, with 6 bases between. The CDR3 nucleotides are TGTGCCAGCAGTTTAGGGGCGAATGAGCAGTTCTTC. Translation: CASSLGANEQFF. The full variable domain, rest sourced from reference TRBV28 and TRBJ2-1, is DVKVTQSSRYLVKRTGEKVFLECVQDMDHENMFWYRQDPGLGLRLIYFSYDVKMKEKGDIPEGYSVSREKKERFSLILESASTNQTSMYLCASSLGANEQFFGPGTRLTVL.

The chain links TRBV10-3 to TRBJ1-2; TRBD1 agrees at 7 bases. J lost 6 bases, V lost 7 bases, and 8 bases had no gene match. The CDR3 has 13 amino acids. The germline gives CDR1 ENHRY, CDR2 SYGVKD. CDR3 amino acids: CAITRQGRDGYTF. The DNA of the CDR3 is TGTGCCATCACGAGACAGGGCCGTGATGGCTACACCTTC.

The table lists this clone with a few counts. The V and J genes are TRBV18 and TRBJ1-3; D call uncertain. V was shortened by 2 bases and J by 0 bases, with 11 bases between the two germline ends. Germline CDR1 is KGHSH and CDR2 is LQKENI. CDR3 length equals 16 residues. In nucleotides, the CDR3 is TGTGCCAGCTCACCAAGCACAGAAATCTCTGGAAACACCATATATTTT. It translates to CASSPSTEISGNTIYF.

This clone showed up just a few times. Within the sample, other DNA sequences also encode this same CDR3. This chain connects TRBV11-2 to TRBJ2-5; no reliable D call. Germline V CDR1 and CDR2: SGHAT, FQNNGV. V lost 5 bases and J lost 1, with 2 bases in between. The length of the CDR3 is 11 residues. The CDR3 nucleotides read TGTGCCAGCAGCCTCCAAGAGACCCAGTACTTC. As protein: CASSLQETQYF.

This clone came up a few times. The rearrangement links TRBV19 to TRBJ2-7, with 15 bases fitting TRBD2. Germline V gene sequence: CDR1 LNHDA, CDR2 SQIVND (reference sequence). After removal of 7 bases from V and 12 bases from J, the junction contained 7 bases not matched to a gene. The CDR3 length is 13 residues. The chain's CDR3 is CASTGLAGGPLYF. The CDR3 DNA reads as TGTGCCAGTACGGGACTAGCGGGAGGCCCCCTGTACTTC.

The rearrangement joins TRBV4-3 to TRBJ2-3, with D maybe TRBD2 (5 bases). V shed 1 base and J shed 5 bases, with 10 bases lying between them. The CDR3 is made up of 14 amino acids. Germline-derived CDR1 and CDR2 are LGHNA and YSLEER. CDR3 region: CASSQVRVQDTQYF. Written as DNA, the CDR3 is TGCGCCAGCAGCCAAGTGCGGGTGCAAGATACGCAGTATTTT.

Remarks on this clone: At one end the junction does not follow the germline gene, possibly because of a read error. This chain links TRBV6-1 with TRBJ2-1, with a possible D match to TRBD2 (5 bases). CDR3 length: 13 amino acids. Per germline, CDR1 MNHNS and CDR2 SASEGT. The CDR3 reads CASRKPSYDEQFF. DNA of the CDR3: TGTGCCAGCAGGAAGCCTAGCTACGATGAGCAGTTCTTC.

This clone was counted between two and nine times. The genes are TRBV6-6 and TRBJ2-7; 8 positions match TRBD1. The CDR3 runs to 14 residues. Germline V gene sequence: CDR1 MNHNY, CDR2 SVGAGI (reference sequence). The V segment lost 6 bases and the J segment 7 bases; nucleotides outside the gene matches: 11. The CDR3 loop reads CASRRGQGGWEQYF. For the CDR3, the DNA is TGTGCCAGCAGGCGCGGACAGGGAGGATGGGAGCAGTACTTC.

The chain has TRBV5-6 and TRBJ2-5; 8 bases line up with TRBD1. The CDR3 is made up of 17 amino acids. V lost 4 bases, J lost 4 bases, and 15 bases stayed unmatched. Germline CDR1 reads SGHDT; CDR2 reads YYEEEE. This CDR3 is CASSPGGLTGMRETQYF. The CDR3 DNA reads as TGTGCCAGCAGCCCAGGGGGCCTAACAGGGATGAGAGAGACCCAGTACTTC.

The rearrangement uses TRBV2 and TRBJ1-5; D is unclear. There are 13 residues in the CDR3. CDR1 is SNHLY, CDR2 FYNNEI, per germline. V lost 5 bases to trimming and J lost 4 bases, with 9 bases between them. CDR3 sequence reads: CASSPRDNQPQHF. The CDR3 nucleotides are TGTGCCAGCAGTCCAAGAGATAATCAGCCCCAGCATTTT.

This clone was observed a handful of times. This chain uses TRBV4-2 with TRBJ1-1; tentative D call: TRBD1 (6 bases). V was pared by 4 bases and J by 1 base, with 16 bases between. CDR1 and CDR2 (germline): LGHNA, YNFKEQ. The CDR3 totals 16 residues. Here the CDR3 reads CASSPIPGHENTEAFF. Here the CDR3 DNA reads TGTGCCAGCAGCCCCATACCGGGACACGAGAACACTGAAGCTTTCTTT.

The rearrangement links TRBV19 to TRBJ2-7; possible D gene TRBD2, 6 bases. The V end lost 7 bases, the J end lost 3 bases, and 22 bases lay between the germline ends. The V gene's germline CDR1 is LNHDA and CDR2 SQIVND (reference sequence). The CDR3 consists of 16 residues. The CDR3 DNA is TGTGCCAGTAATCCAGCGCACGGGACTGGCTACTACGAGCAGTACTTC. The encoded protein is CASNPAHGTGYYEQYF.

CDR3 sequence: CASSQTGGPLDTQYF. In nucleotides, the CDR3 is TGCGCCAGCAGCCAAACGGGAGGGCCGTTGGATACGCAGTATTTT. V is TRBV4-1 and J is TRBJ2-3, with 8 bases lining up with TRBD2. Germline loops: CDR1 MGHRA, CDR2 YSYEKL. The CDR3 is 15 residues long. Trimming cost V 2 bases and J 6 bases; bases outside gene matches: 7.

The chain links TRBV2 to TRBJ1-1; a possible D gene is TRBD1 (6 bases). V was shortened by 6 bases and J by 4 bases, with 15 bases between the two germline ends. Germline lookup yields CDR1 SNHLY and CDR2 FYNNEI. This CDR3 spans 14 amino acids. CDR3 in amino acids: CASSVQGLGTEAFF. The CDR3 coding sequence is TGTGCCAGCAGCGTTCAGGGGTTAGGCACTGAAGCTTTCTTT.

In its sample, this clone was seen a few times. The V gene is TRBV9, the J gene TRBJ1-4; TRBD1 matches at 10 bases. Looked up from germline, CDR1 is SGDLS and CDR2 is YYNGEE. CDR3 length: 14 residues. The V gene end was trimmed by 3 bases and the J gene end by 8 bases; junction bases not matched to a gene: 4. CDR3 residues: CASSETGGREKLFF. The CDR3, as DNA: TGTGCCAGCAGCGAGACAGGGGGCAGGGAAAAACTGTTTTTT.

The rearrangement joins TRBV18 to TRBJ1-1, with a tentative D call TRBD1 (6 bases). The V and J ends lost 3 bases and 8 bases respectively, with 13 bases between them. The CDR3 extends over 13 amino acids. CDR1 is KGHSH and CDR2 is LQKENI in the germline V gene. CDR3 coding DNA: TGTGCCAGCTCACCGAGGGGGTTGTACGAAGCTTTCTTT. This codes for CASSPRGLYEAFF.

This clone was counted only a few times. CDR3 nucleotides: TGTGCCAGCAGCCCCGGACTAGCGACGACCTACGAGCAGTACTTC. Encoded protein: CASSPGLATTYEQYF. The V call is TRBV28, the J call TRBJ2-7, with TRBD2 identical over 9 bases. The CDR3 extends over 15 amino acids. The V segment lost 6 bases and the J segment 2 bases; nucleotides outside the gene matches: 8. Germline assignment: CDR1 MDHEN and CDR2 SYDVKM. The full variable domain, with the rest looked up from reference TRBV28 and TRBJ2-7, is DVKVTQSSRYLVKRTGEKVFLECVQDMDHENMFWYRQDPGLGLRLIYFSYDVKMKEKGDIPEGYSVSREKKERFSLILESASTNQTSMYLCASSPGLATTYEQYFGPGTRLTVT.